Each of the 23 T cell receptor beta chains below was sequenced from the same sample in a study of blood T cell repertoires in COVID-19. Measured with immunoSEQ multiplex PCR; TCRdb has only the in-frame clones, and not every one. Of under 60,000 clones detected, 90% appear once; the ten largest clones hold around 3.6%. Material: peripheral blood. These receptors came from a human donor in a cohort sampled during active COVID-19.

The chain carries TRBV6-5 and TRBJ2-7, with D tentatively TRBD2 (6 bases). Looked up from germline, CDR1 is MNHEY and CDR2 is SVGAGI. The CDR3 spans 15 residues. V was shortened by 5 bases and J by 7 bases, with 21 bases between the two germline ends. The CDR3, as DNA: TGTGCCAGCAGTCTCCGCTCTAGCGCTCGGAGGGAGCAGTACTTC. Residues: CASSLRSSARREQYF.

DNA of the CDR3: TGTGCCAGCAGCCAATTTACAGGGGCGGATAGCTACACCTTC. It codes for CASSQFTGADSYTF. This chain uses TRBV14 with TRBJ1-2, with 7 bases aligning to TRBD1. The CDR3 is 14 amino acids. Germline CDR1 is SGHDN and CDR2 is FVKESK. J was trimmed by 9 bases and V by 2 bases; bases with no gene match: 9.

This clone occurred once. The chain employs TRBV10-3 and TRBJ1-4; D call uncertain. CDR1 is ENHRY and CDR2 is SYGVKD in the germline V gene. V lost 0 bases and J lost 10, with 12 bases in between. CDR3 length equals 14 residues. In DNA, the CDR3 is TGTGCCATCAGTGAGTCGAGCCAGGTAGTAAAACTGTTTTTT. It yields the protein CAISESSQVVKLFF.

The chain recombines TRBV7-9 with TRBJ2-5; tentative D call: TRBD1 (5 bases). The CDR3 sequence is 14 residues long. Per germline, CDR1 SEHNR and CDR2 FQNEAQ (reference sequence). The V and J ends lost 1 base and 0 bases respectively, with 6 bases between them. CDR3 DNA sequence: TGTGCCAGCAGCTTAGGGGGCCACCAAGAGACCCAGTACTTC. It yields the protein CASSLGGHQETQYF.

The chain employs TRBV4-1 and TRBJ2-5; 8 positions agree with TRBD1. From germline, CDR1 is MGHRA and CDR2 YSYEKL. V dropped 4 bases and J dropped 5; count of bases not matched to a gene: 6. The CDR3 is made up of 14 amino acids. CDR3 region: CASSPPTGGETQYF. The CDR3 DNA follows: TGCGCCAGCAGCCCACCCACAGGGGGGGAGACCCAGTACTTC.

This clone has only one observation. The V call is TRBV24-1, the J call TRBJ2-1; possible D gene TRBD2, 5 bases. The V end lost 6 bases, the J end lost 10 bases, and 12 bases lay between the germline ends. The length of the CDR3 is 12 residues. CDR1 is KGHDR and CDR2 is SFDVKD in the germline V gene. The CDR3 sequence: CATSSGLSEQFF. The DNA for the CDR3 is TGTGCCACCAGTTCAGGACTGAGCGAGCAGTTCTTC.

CDR3 in amino acids: CASSPNLGDSGANVLTF. CDR3 DNA: TGTGCCAGCAGTCCAAACCTCGGGGACTCTGGGGCCAACGTCCTGACTTTC. The gene calls are TRBV28 and TRBJ2-6, with D perhaps TRBD2 (5 bases). Germline CDR1 MDHEN, CDR2 SYDVKM. The CDR3 runs to 17 residues. V lost 5 bases and J 0 bases, leaving 14 bases between the germline ends.

The chain couples TRBV2 to TRBJ2-3, with D perhaps matching TRBD1 (6 bases). The CDR3 extends over 16 amino acids. The V end lost 6 bases, the J end lost 0 bases, and 16 bases lay between the germline ends. From germline, CDR1 is SNHLY and CDR2 FYNNEI. For the CDR3, the DNA is TGTGCCAGCAGGCCCAGGGGTGGCAGCAGCACAGATACGCAGTATTTT. It is translated as CASRPRGGSSTDTQYF.

This chain connects TRBV19 to TRBJ1-1; 11 bases line up with TRBD1. V shed 8 bases, J shed 1 base, and the junction held 6 bases outside the gene matches. Germline V gene data show CDR1 as LNHDA and CDR2 as SQIVND (reference sequence). This CDR3 is built from 15 residues. CDR3 protein: CASSPGTGGNTEAFF. In nucleotides, the CDR3 is TGTGCCAGTTCACCTGGGACAGGGGGGAACACTGAAGCTTTCTTT.

The chain is built from TRBV6-5 and TRBJ1-1; 8 nucleotides agree with TRBD1. J was trimmed by 0 bases and V by 9 bases; bases with no gene match: 6. The germline V gene has CDR1 MNHEY and CDR2 SVGAGI. The CDR3 is 14 residues long. CDR3 loop: CASSRGRMNTEAFF. For the CDR3, the DNA is TGTGCCAGTTCCAGGGGGCGGATGAACACTGAAGCTTTCTTT.

About this clone itself: The junction does not match germline at one end; this may be a read error. CDR3 in amino acids: CASSLIQREGPGLVF. The CDR3 nucleotides are TGTGCCAGCAGTTTAATCCAGCGGGAGGGCCCCGGTTTAGTCTTC. The chain combines TRBV28 with TRBJ2-1; 10 bases are shared with TRBD2. This CDR3 contains 15 residues. Germline V gene sequence: CDR1 MDHEN, CDR2 SYDVKM.

V and J are TRBV7-9 and TRBJ2-7; no clear D. This CDR3 has 12 residues. The V and J ends lost 5 bases and 0 bases respectively, with 5 bases between them. From germline, CDR1 is SEHNR and CDR2 FQNEAQ (reference sequence). The CDR3 nucleotides read TGTGCCAGCAGCCGTAGCTCCTACGAGCAGTACGTC. Translation gives CASSRSSYEQYV.

This clone was seen a handful of times. The V gene is TRBV4-1, the J gene TRBJ2-7; no firm D call. The length of the CDR3 is 14 residues. V gave up 0 bases and J gave up 7 bases, with 13 bases separating them. Germline lookup yields CDR1 MGHRA and CDR2 YSYEKL. The CDR3 nucleotides read TGCGCCAGCAGCCAAGATTTGAACAGAAGAGAGCAGTACTTC. Protein: CASSQDLNRREQYF.

In nucleotides, the CDR3 is TGTGCCAGCAGTTACTCGAACCCGGACAGGGGAGACGAGCAGTACTTC. Protein sequence: CASSYSNPDRGDEQYF. The rearrangement uses TRBV6-5 and TRBJ2-7, with 9 bases that match TRBD1. The germline V gene encodes CDR1 MNHEY and CDR2 SVGAGI. J was trimmed by 5 bases and V by 0 bases; bases with no gene match: 8. CDR3 length equals 16 residues.

The V call is TRBV29-1, the J call TRBJ2-7; D may be TRBD2 (5 bases). Germline loops: CDR1 SQVTM, CDR2 ANQGSEA. The V end was cut by 7 bases, the J end by 2 bases, with 12 bases between. The CDR3 has 12 amino acids. This chain's CDR3 is CSGRTDTYEQYF. CDR3 nucleotides: TGCAGCGGCAGGACTGATACCTACGAGCAGTACTTC.

The rearrangement links TRBV11-2 to TRBJ1-1, with TRBD1 matching over 8 bases. This CDR3 spans 14 amino acids. The ends lost 6 bases at V and 1 base at J; junction bases unmatched: 4. Germline V gene data show CDR1 as SGHAT and CDR2 as FQNNGV. The CDR3 loop reads CASRSDRGNTEAFF. The CDR3 DNA sequence: TGTGCCAGCAGGTCCGACAGGGGGAACACTGAAGCTTTCTTT.

This chain links TRBV4-1 with TRBJ1-3; D gene uncertain. The CDR3 contains 15 residues. The V gene's germline CDR1 is MGHRA and CDR2 YSYEKL. V shed 3 bases and J shed 7 bases, with 16 bases lying between them. This CDR3 is CASSQESAARNTIYF. CDR3 DNA sequence: TGCGCCAGCAGCCAGGAGTCCGCCGCAAGGAACACCATATATTTT.

The gene calls are TRBV13 and TRBJ2-1; the match to TRBD2 covers 8 bases. This CDR3 comprises 16 residues. V shed 5 bases and J 0 bases; nucleotides not matched to a gene: 6. CDR1 PRHDT and CDR2 FYEKMQ come from the germline V gene (reference sequence). CDR3: CASSPTSEHSYNEQFF. The CDR3, as DNA: TGTGCCAGCAGCCCGACTAGCGAGCACTCCTACAATGAGCAGTTCTTC. The complete variable domain, with remaining parts taken from reference TRBV13 and TRBJ2-1, reads AAGVIQSPRHLIKEKRETATLKCYPIPRHDTVYWYQQGPGQDPQFLISFYEKMQSDKGSIPDRFSAQQFSDYHSELNMSSLELGDSALYFCASSPTSEHSYNEQFFGPGTRLTVL.

This chain uses TRBV15 with TRBJ2-1; D might be TRBD2 (6 bases). The germline V gene has CDR1 LNHNV and CDR2 YYDKDF (reference sequence). The ends were cut back, 0 bases at V and 4 bases at J, with 16 bases in the middle. The CDR3 totals 17 residues. CDR3 DNA sequence: TGTGCCACCAGCAGAGATCGAGCGGGTCGGGGTTACAATGAGCAGTTCTTC. Translating gives CATSRDRAGRGYNEQFF.

The CDR3, as DNA: TGTGCCAGCAGCGAAGGAGGGGCCGGCACAGATACGCAGTATTTT. Protein product: CASSEGGAGTDTQYF. The rearrangement links TRBV28 to TRBJ2-3; maybe TRBD2 (6 bases). V lost 6 bases, J lost 1 base, and 14 bases lay in between. Germline lookup yields CDR1 MDHEN and CDR2 SYDVKM. The CDR3 length is 15 residues. Supplemented by reference TRBV28 and TRBJ2-3, the full variable domain reads DVKVTQSSRYLVKRTGEKVFLECVQDMDHENMFWYRQDPGLGLRLIYFSYDVKMKEKGDIPEGYSVSREKKERFSLILESASTNQTSMYLCASSEGGAGTDTQYFGPGTRLTVL.

V gene TRBV2 combines with J gene TRBJ2-7; D remains unclear. The CDR3 contains 13 residues. The germline V gene encodes CDR1 SNHLY and CDR2 FYNNEI. Trimming left V 5 bases short and J 0 bases short, with 8 bases between. The CDR3 is CASSFLYSYEQYF. Written as DNA, the CDR3 is TGTGCCAGCAGTTTTCTTTACTCCTACGAGCAGTACTTC.

The V gene is TRBV28, the J gene TRBJ1-4; TRBD1 agrees at 9 bases. The CDR3 spans 13 residues. The germline CDR1 and CDR2 sequences are MDHEN and SYDVKM. V shed 10 bases, J shed 8 bases, and the junction held 8 bases outside the gene matches. The CDR3: CAISDRGREKLFF. The CDR3 DNA sequence: TGTGCCATATCGGACAGGGGTAGGGAAAAACTGTTTTTT.

The J gene is TRBJ2-3, the V gene TRBV5-1; 7 bases are a match to TRBD1. The CDR3 totals 19 residues. The germline V gene has CDR1 SGHRS and CDR2 YFSETQ. With 0 bases clipped from V and 1 base from J, the junction kept 14 bases outside the gene matches. The DNA of the CDR3 is TGCGCCAGCAGCTTGGCCTGGCCCATCTCCGGGACAGGCACAGATACGCAGTATTTT. This gives the protein CASSLAWPISGTGTDTQYF.